These 6 T cell receptor beta chains originate from one sample sequenced in a study of blood T cell repertoires in COVID-19. The method was immunoSEQ multiplex PCR; TCRdb's version includes in-frame clones alone and lacks a portion of them. Among about 200,000 clones listed, around 80% were seen once. What was sequenced was peripheral blood. These receptor sequences come from a human donor in a cohort sampled during active COVID-19.

V and J are TRBV5-6 and TRBJ1-2, with TRBD1 matching 7 bases. The germline gives CDR1 SGHDT, CDR2 YYEEEE. Trimming cost V 3 bases and J 7 bases; bases outside gene matches: 6. The CDR3 consists of 13 residues. Here the CDR3 reads CASSSLDRAGYTF. The CDR3 DNA is TGTGCCAGCAGCTCCCTCGACAGGGCTGGCTACACCTTC.

This clone has a single count. The chain joins TRBV7-2 to TRBJ1-2; TRBD1 agrees at 7 bases. Trimming took 2 bases from V and 4 from J; bases not matched to a gene: 10. The length of the CDR3 is 16 residues. CDR1 is SGHTA and CDR2 is FQGNSA in the germline V gene. CDR3 nucleotide sequence: TGTGCCAGCAGCTTATTTCAGGGGGTGAATACCTATGGCTACACCTTC. This encodes CASSLFQGVNTYGYTF.

This rearrangement joins TRBV6-5 to TRBJ1-2; unclear D gene. Germline values: CDR1 MNHEY, CDR2 SVGAGI. The V and J ends lost 7 bases and 6 bases respectively, with 12 bases between them. This CDR3 is built from 12 residues. CDR3 residues: CASKVGDHGYTF. The CDR3 nucleotides are TGTGCCAGCAAAGTGGGAGACCATGGCTACACCTTC.

On this clone: This CDR3 is also generated by other DNA sequences in the sample. The chain combines TRBV18 with TRBJ1-3; D uncertain. CDR1 and CDR2 from the germline V gene are KGHSH and LQKENI. The CDR3 is made up of 14 amino acids. With 3 bases removed from V and 2 bases from J, the gap between germline ends came to 8 bases. The CDR3, as DNA: TGTGCCAGCTCACCTACCGGGGCTGGAAACACCATATATTTT. Translated: CASSPTGAGNTIYF.

The chain links TRBV24-1 to TRBJ2-1; 9 bases are shared with TRBD2. The CDR3 runs 16 residues. V was pared by 2 bases and J by 8 bases, with 9 bases of the junction left unmatched. CDR1 KGHDR and CDR2 SFDVKD come from the germline V gene. The CDR3: CATSDSGTSSWDEQFF. The CDR3 DNA sequence: TGTGCCACCAGTGATTCCGGGACTAGCTCTTGGGATGAGCAGTTCTTC.

The CDR3, as DNA: TGCGCCAGCAGCGTAGCGGCTACTAGCACAGATACGCAGTATTTT. Its protein product is CASSVAATSTDTQYF. The chain couples TRBV5-1 to TRBJ2-3; D possibly corresponds to TRBD2 (6 bases). This CDR3 comprises 15 residues. The V gene lost 4 bases and the J gene lost 0 bases, with 12 bases spanning the gap. Per the germline V gene, CDR1 is SGHRS and CDR2 is YFSETQ.